This is a list of T cell receptor beta chains from one sample in a study of CD8 T cells in Susac syndrome. TCRdb reanalysed the immunoSEQ multiplex PCR reads using MiXCR and keeps one entry per CDR3 protein. The sample has some 140,000 distinct CDR3 sequences, around 91% seen once. The sample comprised CD8+ T cells from PBMCs. These receptor sequences come from a human donor with multiple sclerosis. The conserved cysteine and the conserved F or W are not part of the CDR3 here. A D gene is named only where the DNA matches it firmly.

v_call	j_call	d_call	cdr3_aa
TRBV2	TRBJ2-3	TRBD1	ASGGTGPHTDTQY
TRBV10-3	TRBJ1-1	-	AISLTGVTEAF
TRBV6-1	TRBJ2-1	-	ASSDRVPYNEQF
TRBV6-1	TRBJ2-7	-	ASSEVGYEQY
TRBV19	TRBJ2-4	-	ASSPGIAKNIQY
TRBV5-4	TRBJ2-7	TRBD2	ASSLYTSGSYEQY
TRBV29-1	TRBJ1-1	-	SVESWNTEAF
TRBV19	TRBJ1-1	-	ASSIGGFGTEAF
TRBV29-1	TRBJ2-7	TRBD1	SVEGDPGGTTYEQY
TRBV19	TRBJ2-1	-	ASSIMGQWGEQF
TRBV18	TRBJ1-1	-	ASSSVGTEAF
TRBV13	TRBJ2-1	TRBD2	ASSTWTSGASYNEQF
TRBV12-3/TRBV12-4	TRBJ2-3	-	ATTYFETQY
TRBV28	TRBJ2-5	-	ASRRILGGGEETQY
TRBV7-9	TRBJ2-5	-	ASTYDQETQY
TRBV15	TRBJ2-1	-	ATSRGDVEQF
TRBV3-1	TRBJ2-1	-	ASREAGYNEQF
TRBV5-6	TRBJ2-7	-	ASSLGQSYEQY
TRBV20-1	TRBJ2-1	-	SARDTGSATYNEQF
TRBV2	TRBJ2-7	-	ASGNYEQY
TRBV7-6	TRBJ2-7	TRBD1	ASSHSNRTGSYEQY
TRBV4-2	TRBJ1-1	-	ASSQDGRLDEAF
TRBV29-1	TRBJ2-5	-	SVVGIAIRETQY
TRBV6-5	TRBJ1-2	-	ASTASVGNGYT
TRBV20-1	TRBJ2-1	-	SARDTWERPNEQF
TRBV20-1	TRBJ1-2	TRBD1	SALSGTGGIYGYT
TRBV5-4	TRBJ1-1	-	ASSFGGGGEAF
TRBV27	TRBJ1-1	-	ASSSRPYTEAF
TRBV7-6	TRBJ1-5	TRBD1	ASSPYTGESNQPQH
TRBV29-1	TRBJ1-2	TRBD1	SAFTGGNGYT
TRBV27	TRBJ1-1	-	ASSLGQEAF
TRBV6-5	TRBJ2-7	-	ASSYSAGREQY
TRBV15	TRBJ1-1	-	ATSGWNTEAF